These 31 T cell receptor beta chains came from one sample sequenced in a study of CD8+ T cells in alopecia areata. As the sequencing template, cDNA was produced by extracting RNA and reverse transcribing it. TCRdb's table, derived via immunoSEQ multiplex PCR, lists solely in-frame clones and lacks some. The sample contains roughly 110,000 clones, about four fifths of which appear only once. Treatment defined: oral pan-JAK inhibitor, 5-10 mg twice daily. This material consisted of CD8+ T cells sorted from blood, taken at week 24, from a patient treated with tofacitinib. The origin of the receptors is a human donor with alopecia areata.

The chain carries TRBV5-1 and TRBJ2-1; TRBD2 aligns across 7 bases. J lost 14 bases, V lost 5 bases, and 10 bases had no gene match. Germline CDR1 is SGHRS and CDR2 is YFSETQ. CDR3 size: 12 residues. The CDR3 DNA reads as TGCGCCAGCAGAGCGGGGCACCAGCCCGAGTTCTTC. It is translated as CASRAGHQPEFF.

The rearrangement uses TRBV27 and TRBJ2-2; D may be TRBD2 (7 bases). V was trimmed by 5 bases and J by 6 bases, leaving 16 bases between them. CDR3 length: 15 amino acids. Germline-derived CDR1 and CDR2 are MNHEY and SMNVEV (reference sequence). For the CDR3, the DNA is TGTGCCAGCAGTCTGCTAGGGGGGGGCGCCGGGGAGCTGTTTTTT. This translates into CASSLLGGGAGELFF.

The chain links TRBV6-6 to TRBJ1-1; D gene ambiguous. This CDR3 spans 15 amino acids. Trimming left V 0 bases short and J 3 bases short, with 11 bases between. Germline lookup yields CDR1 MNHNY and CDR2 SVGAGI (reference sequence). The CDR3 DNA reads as TGTGCCAGCAGTTACTCGATCCGTTTGGACACTGAAGCTTTCTTT. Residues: CASSYSIRLDTEAFF.

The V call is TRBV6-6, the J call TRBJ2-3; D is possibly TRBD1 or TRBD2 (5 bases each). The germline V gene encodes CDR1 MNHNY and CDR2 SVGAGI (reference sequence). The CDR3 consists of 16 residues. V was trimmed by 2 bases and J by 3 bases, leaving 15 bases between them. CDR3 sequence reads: CASSYDEGIGTDTQYF. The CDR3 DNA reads TGTGCCAGCAGTTACGACGAGGGGATAGGTACAGATACGCAGTATTTT.

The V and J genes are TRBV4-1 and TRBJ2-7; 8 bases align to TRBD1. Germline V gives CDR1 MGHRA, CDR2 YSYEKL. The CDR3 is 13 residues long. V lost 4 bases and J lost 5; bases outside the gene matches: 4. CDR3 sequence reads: CASSLGQGNEQYF. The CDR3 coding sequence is TGCGCCAGCAGCCTCGGACAGGGTAACGAGCAGTACTTC.

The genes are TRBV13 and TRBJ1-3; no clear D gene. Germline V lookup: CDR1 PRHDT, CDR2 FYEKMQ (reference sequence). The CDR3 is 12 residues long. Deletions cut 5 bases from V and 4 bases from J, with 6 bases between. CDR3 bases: TGTGCCAGCAGCACCGGGGGAAACACCATATATTTT. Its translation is CASSTGGNTIYF.

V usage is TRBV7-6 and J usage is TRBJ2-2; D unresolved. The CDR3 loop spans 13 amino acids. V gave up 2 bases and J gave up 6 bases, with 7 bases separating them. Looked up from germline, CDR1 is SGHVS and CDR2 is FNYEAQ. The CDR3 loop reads CASSLYPSGELFF. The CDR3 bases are TGTGCCAGCAGCTTATACCCCTCCGGGGAGCTGTTTTTT.

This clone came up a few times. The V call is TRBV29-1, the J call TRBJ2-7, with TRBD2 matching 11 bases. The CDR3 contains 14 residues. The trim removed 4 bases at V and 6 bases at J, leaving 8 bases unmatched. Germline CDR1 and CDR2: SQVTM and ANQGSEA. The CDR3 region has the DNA TGCAGCGTTGTGCTAGCGGGGGGCCTCGGCGAGCAGTACTTC. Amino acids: CSVVLAGGLGEQYF.

CDR3 in amino acids: CASKPLAGPGGNEQFF. CDR3 nucleotide sequence: TGTGCCAGCAAACCTCTAGCGGGGCCCGGGGGAAATGAGCAGTTCTTC. This chain connects TRBV7-6 to TRBJ2-1; 9 nucleotides agree with TRBD2. The CDR3 has 16 amino acids. V was clipped by 7 bases and J by 7 bases; unmatched bases: 14. Per the germline V gene, CDR1 is SGHVS and CDR2 is FNYEAQ.

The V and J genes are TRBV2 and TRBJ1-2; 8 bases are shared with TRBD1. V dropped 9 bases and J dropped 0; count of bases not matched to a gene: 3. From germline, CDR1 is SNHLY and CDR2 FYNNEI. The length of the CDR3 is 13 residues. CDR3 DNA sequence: TGTGCCAGGGACAGGGAGGCTAACTATGGCTACACCTTC. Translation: CARDREANYGYTF.

CDR3 residues: CSAEDSGELFF. Written as DNA, the CDR3 is TGCAGCGCCGAGGACAGCGGGGAGCTGTTTTTT. The chain is built from TRBV29-1 and TRBJ2-2; D is possibly TRBD1 (6 bases). Trimming stripped 7 bases from V and 7 bases from J, with 10 bases between. Germline values: CDR1 SQVTM, CDR2 ANQGSEA. This CDR3 comprises 11 residues.

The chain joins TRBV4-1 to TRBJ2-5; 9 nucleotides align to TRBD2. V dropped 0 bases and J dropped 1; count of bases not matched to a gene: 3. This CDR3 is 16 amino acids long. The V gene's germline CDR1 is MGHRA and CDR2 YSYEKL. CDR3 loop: CASSQEGRGGQETQYF. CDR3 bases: TGCGCCAGCAGCCAAGAAGGGCGGGGGGGCCAAGAGACCCAGTACTTC.

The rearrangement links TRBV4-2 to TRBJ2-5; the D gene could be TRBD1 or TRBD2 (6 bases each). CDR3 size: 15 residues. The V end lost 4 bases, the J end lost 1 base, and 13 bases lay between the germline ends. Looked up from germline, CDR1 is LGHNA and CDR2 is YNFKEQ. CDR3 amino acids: CASSPRTGAQETQYF. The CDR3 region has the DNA TGTGCCAGCAGCCCCCGAACGGGGGCCCAAGAGACCCAGTACTTC.

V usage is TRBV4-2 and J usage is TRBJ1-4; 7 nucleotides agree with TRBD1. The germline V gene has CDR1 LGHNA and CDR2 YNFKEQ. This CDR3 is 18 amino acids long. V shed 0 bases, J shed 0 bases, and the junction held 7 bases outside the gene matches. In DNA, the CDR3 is TGTGCCAGCAGCCAAGAGAGACGAGGGGGCCCAACTAATGAAAAACTGTTTTTT. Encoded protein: CASSQERRGGPTNEKLFF.

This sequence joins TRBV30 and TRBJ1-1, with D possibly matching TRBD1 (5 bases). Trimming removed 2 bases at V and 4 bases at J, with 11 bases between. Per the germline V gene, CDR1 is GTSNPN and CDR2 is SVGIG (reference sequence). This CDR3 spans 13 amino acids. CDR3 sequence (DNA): TGTGCCTGGAGTAGCAGGGTGGGCACTGAAGCTTTCTTT. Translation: CAWSSRVGTEAFF.

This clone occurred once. This chain's CDR3 is CASSYSGLEYGELFF. In DNA form, the CDR3 reads TGTGCCAGCAGTTACTCGGGACTAGAGTACGGGGAGCTGTTTTTT. The chain couples TRBV6-5 to TRBJ2-2, with 8 positions matching TRBD2. Germline V gene lookup returns CDR1 MNHEY and CDR2 SVGAGI. J lost 7 bases, V lost 0 bases, and 4 bases had no gene match. This CDR3 has 15 amino acids.

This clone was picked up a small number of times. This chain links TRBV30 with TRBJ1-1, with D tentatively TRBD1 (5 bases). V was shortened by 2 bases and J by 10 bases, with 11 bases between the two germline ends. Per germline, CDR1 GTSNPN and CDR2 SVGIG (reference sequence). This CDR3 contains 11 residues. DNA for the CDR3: TGTGCCTGGAGTACGGGACTCGGAGCTTTCTTT. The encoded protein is CAWSTGLGAFF. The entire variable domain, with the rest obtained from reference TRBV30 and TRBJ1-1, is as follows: SQTIHQWPATLVQPVGSPLSLECTVEGTSNPNLYWYRQAAGRGLQLLFYSVGIGQISSEVPQNLSASRPQDRQFILSSKKLLLSDSGFYLCAWSTGLGAFFGQGTRLTVV.

CDR3 DNA sequence: TGTGCCAGCAGCCAAGGCGGGGGGGCCGTGGAGACCCAGTACTTC. This codes for CASSQGGGAVETQYF. V and J are TRBV4-2 and TRBJ2-5; 9 bases fit TRBD2. Germline values: CDR1 LGHNA, CDR2 YNFKEQ. The CDR3 sequence is 15 residues long. The trim removed 1 base at V and 5 bases at J, leaving 5 bases unmatched.

CDR3 nucleotides: TGTGCCAGCAGCTTGCTGGAAGGGGACGGCTACACCTTC. This translates into CASSLLEGDGYTF. V and J are TRBV5-7 and TRBJ1-2; tentative D call: TRBD1 (5 bases). TRBV5-7 has ORF status, its function being uncertain. V lost 1 base and J lost 8, with 12 bases in between. The CDR3 is 13 residues long.

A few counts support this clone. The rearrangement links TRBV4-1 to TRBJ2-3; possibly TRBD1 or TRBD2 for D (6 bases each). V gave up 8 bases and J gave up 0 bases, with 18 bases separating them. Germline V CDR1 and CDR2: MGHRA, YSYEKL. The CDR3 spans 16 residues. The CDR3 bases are TGCGCCAGCCAGCCACTAGGGGGGACTAGCACAGATACGCAGTATTTT. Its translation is CASQPLGGTSTDTQYF.

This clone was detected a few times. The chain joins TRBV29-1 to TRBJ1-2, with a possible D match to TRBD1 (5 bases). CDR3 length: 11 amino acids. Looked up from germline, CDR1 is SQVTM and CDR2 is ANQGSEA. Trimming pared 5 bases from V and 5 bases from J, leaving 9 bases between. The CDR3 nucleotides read TGCAGCGTTTATGGGGGGTATGGCTACACCTTC. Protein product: CSVYGGYGYTF.

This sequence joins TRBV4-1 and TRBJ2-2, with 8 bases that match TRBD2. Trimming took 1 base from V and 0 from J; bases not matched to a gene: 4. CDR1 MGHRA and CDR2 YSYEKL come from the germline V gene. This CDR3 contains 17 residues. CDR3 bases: TGCGCCAGCAGCCAAGTGGGCGGGGGGCCGAACACCGGGGAGCTGTTTTTT. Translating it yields CASSQVGGGPNTGELFF.

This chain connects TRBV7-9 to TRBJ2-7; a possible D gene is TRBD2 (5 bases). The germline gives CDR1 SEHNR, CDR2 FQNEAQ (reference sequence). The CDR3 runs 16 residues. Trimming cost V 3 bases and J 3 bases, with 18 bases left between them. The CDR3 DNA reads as TGTGCCAGCAGCTTCTACGAGGCTTCGGGGAACTACGAGCAGTACTTC. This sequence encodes CASSFYEASGNYEQYF.

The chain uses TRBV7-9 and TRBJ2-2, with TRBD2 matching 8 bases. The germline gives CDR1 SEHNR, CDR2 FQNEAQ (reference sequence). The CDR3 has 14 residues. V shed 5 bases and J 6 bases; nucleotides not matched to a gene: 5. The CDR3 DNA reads TGTGCCAGCAGCCCGCGGGGGGAACCCGGGGAGCTGTTTTTT. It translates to CASSPRGEPGELFF.

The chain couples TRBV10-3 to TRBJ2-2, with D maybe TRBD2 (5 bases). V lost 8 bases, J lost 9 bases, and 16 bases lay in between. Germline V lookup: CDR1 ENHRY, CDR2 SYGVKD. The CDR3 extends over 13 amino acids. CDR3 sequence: CAIGVGGLRELFF. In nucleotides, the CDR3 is TGTGCCATCGGTGTCGGCGGACTCCGGGAGCTGTTTTTT.

The CDR3 coding sequence is TGTGCCAGCAGCTCGGACAGGGGCACAGATACGCAGTATTTT. Encoded protein: CASSSDRGTDTQYF. This chain joins TRBV5-5 and TRBJ2-3, with 8 bases lining up with TRBD1. Germline trimming cut 3 bases from V and 1 base from J; bases unmatched to any gene: 1. Germline V lookup: CDR1 SGHKS, CDR2 YYEKEE (reference sequence). This CDR3 contains 14 residues.

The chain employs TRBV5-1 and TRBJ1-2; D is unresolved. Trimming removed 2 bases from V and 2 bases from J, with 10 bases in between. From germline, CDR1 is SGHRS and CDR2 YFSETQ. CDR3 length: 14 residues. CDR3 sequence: CASSFNTPNYGYTF. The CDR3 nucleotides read TGCGCCAGCAGCTTCAACACACCAAACTATGGCTACACCTTC.

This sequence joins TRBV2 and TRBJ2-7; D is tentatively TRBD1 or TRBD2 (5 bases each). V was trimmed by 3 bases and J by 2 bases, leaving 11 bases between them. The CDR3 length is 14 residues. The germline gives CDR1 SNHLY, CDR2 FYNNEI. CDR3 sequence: CASSDRPGPYEQYF. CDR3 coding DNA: TGTGCCAGCAGTGATAGGCCGGGACCCTACGAGCAGTACTTC.

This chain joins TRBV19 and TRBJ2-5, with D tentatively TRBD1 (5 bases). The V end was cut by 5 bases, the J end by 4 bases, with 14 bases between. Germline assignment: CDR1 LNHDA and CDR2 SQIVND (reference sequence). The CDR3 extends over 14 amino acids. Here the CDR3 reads CASSSEDTRETQYF. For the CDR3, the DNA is TGTGCCAGTAGTTCCGAGGACACACGAGAGACCCAGTACTTC. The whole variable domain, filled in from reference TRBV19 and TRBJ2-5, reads DGGITQSPKYLFRKEGQNVTLSCEQNLNHDAMYWYRQDPGQGLRLIYYSQIVNDFQKGDIAEGYSVSREKKESFPLTVTSAQKNPTAFYLCASSSEDTRETQYFGPGTRLLVL.

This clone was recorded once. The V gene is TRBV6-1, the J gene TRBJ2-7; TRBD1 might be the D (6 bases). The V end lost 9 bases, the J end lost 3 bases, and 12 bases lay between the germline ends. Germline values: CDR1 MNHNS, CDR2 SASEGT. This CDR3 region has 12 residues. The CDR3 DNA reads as TGTGCCAGTAGACAGGCCGGCTACGAGCAGTACTTC. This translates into CASRQAGYEQYF.

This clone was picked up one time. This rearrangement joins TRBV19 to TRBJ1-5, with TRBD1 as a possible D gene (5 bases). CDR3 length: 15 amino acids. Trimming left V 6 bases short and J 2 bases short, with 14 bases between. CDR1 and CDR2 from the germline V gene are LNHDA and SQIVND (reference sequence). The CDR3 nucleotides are TGTGCCAGTAGGTGGGGCAGCGGGGGCAATCAGCCCCAGCATTTT. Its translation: CASRWGSGGNQPQHF.